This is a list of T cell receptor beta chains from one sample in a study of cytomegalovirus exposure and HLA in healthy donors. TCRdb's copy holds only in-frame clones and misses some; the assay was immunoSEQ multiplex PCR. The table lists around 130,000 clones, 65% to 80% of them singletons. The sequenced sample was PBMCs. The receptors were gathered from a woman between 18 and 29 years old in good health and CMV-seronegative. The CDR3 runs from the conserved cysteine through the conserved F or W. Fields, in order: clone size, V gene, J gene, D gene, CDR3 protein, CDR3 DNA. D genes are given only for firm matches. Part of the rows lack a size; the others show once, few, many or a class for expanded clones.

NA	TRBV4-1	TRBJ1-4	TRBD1	CASSQEGTENEKLFF	TGCGCCAGCAGCCAAGAAGGGACAGAAAATGAAAAACTGTTTTTT
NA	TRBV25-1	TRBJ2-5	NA	CASSGSGTQYF	TGTGCCAGCTCCGGGTCGGGGACCCAGTACTTC
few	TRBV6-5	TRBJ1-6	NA	CASSYSGTSDNSPLHF	TGTGCCAGCAGTTACAGCGGGACATCCGATAATTCACCCCTCCACTTT
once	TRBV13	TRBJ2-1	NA	CASSPRIYDEQFF	TGTGCCAGCAGCCCAAGAATCTATGATGAGCAGTTCTTC
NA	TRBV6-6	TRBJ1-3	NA	CASRDSSSSGNTIYF	TGTGCCAGCAGGGACAGCTCCAGCTCTGGAAACACCATATATTTT
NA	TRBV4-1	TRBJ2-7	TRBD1	CASSSGGSSYEQYF	TGCGCCAGCAGCTCAGGGGGAAGCTCCTACGAGCAGTACTTC
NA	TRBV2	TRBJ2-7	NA	CASSEDDGYEQYF	TGTGCCAGCAGTGAAGACGACGGGTACGAGCAGTACTTC
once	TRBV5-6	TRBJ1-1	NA	CASSLASQGEAFF	TGTGCCAGCAGCCTTGCCAGTCAGGGTGAAGCTTTCTTT
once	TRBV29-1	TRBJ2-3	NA	CSISEPADTQYF	TGCAGCATTTCTGAGCCGGCAGATACGCAGTATTTT
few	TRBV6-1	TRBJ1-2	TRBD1	CASSEHRGFYGYTF	TGTGCCAGCAGTGAACACAGGGGATTCTATGGCTACACCTTC
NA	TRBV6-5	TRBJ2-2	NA	CASSILGGNTGELFF	TGTGCCAGCAGTATCTTGGGGGGAAACACCGGGGAGCTGTTTTTT
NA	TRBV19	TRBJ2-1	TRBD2	CASSPGTSGRGEFF	TGTGCCAGTAGTCCCGGGACTAGCGGGAGGGGGGAGTTCTTC
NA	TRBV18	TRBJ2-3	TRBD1	CASSRTGAKGDTQYF	TGTGCCAGCTCACGCACAGGGGCCAAGGGAGATACGCAGTATTTT
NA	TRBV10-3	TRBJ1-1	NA	CAIKGRFDTEAFF	TGTGCCATCAAGGGGCGGTTCGACACTGAAGCTTTCTTT
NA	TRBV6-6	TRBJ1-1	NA	CASSEHSEAFF	TGTGCCAGCAGTGAACATTCTGAAGCTTTCTTT
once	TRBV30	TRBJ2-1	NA	CAWSFLHEQFF	TGTGCCTGGAGTTTCCTTCATGAGCAGTTCTTC
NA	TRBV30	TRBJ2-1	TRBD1	CAWSMKGAFHYNEQFF	TGTGCCTGGAGTATGAAGGGGGCCTTCCATTACAATGAGCAGTTCTTC
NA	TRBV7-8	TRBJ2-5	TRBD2	CASSSFAGEMKTQYF	TGTGCCAGCAGCTCTTTTGCGGGAGAGATGAAGACCCAGTACTTC
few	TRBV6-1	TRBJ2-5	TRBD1	CASTPDRAYGETQYF	TGTGCCAGCACCCCCGACAGGGCCTATGGTGAGACCCAGTACTTC
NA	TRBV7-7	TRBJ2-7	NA	CASSLDGTGVYEQYF	TGTGCCAGCAGCTTGGATGGGACGGGAGTCTACGAGCAGTACTTC
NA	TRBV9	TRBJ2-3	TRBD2	CASSVGYPGTSRTTDTQYF	TGTGCCAGCAGCGTAGGGTACCCCGGGACTAGTAGGACGACAGATACGCAGTATTTT
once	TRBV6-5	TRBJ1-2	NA	CASSSPPDRPNYGYTF	TGTGCCAGCAGTTCCCCCCCGGACAGACCTAACTATGGCTACACCTTC
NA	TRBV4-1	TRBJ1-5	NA	CASSQPRDSRSQPQHF	TGCGCCAGCAGCCAACCGAGAGACTCAAGATCTCAGCCCCAGCATTTT
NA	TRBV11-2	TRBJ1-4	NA	CASSLEGAWNEKLFF	TGTGCCAGCAGCTTAGAAGGGGCCTGGAATGAAAAACTGTTTTTT
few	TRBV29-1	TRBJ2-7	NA	CSVRRTASYEQYF	TGCAGCGTGCGGAGGACCGCCTCCTACGAGCAGTACTTC
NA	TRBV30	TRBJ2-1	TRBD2	CACVLAGAGVGYEQFF	TGTGCCTGCGTACTGGCGGGAGCGGGAGTAGGGTATGAGCAGTTCTTC
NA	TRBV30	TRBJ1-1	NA	CAWSVRVVAEAFF	TGTGCCTGGAGTGTACGTGTAGTCGCTGAAGCTTTCTTT